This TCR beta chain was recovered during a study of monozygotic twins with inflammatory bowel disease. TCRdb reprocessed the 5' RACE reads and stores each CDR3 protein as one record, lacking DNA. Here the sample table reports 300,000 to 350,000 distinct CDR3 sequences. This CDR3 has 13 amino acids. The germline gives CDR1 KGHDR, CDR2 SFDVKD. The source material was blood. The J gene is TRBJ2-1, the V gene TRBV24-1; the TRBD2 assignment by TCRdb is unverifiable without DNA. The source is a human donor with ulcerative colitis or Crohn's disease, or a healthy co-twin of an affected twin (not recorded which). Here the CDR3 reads CATSGTSGNEQFF.